The T cell receptor beta chain under discussion was sequenced for a study of cytomegalovirus exposure and HLA in healthy donors. With 60 Vbeta and 13 Jbeta primers, the PCR was carried out. Assay used: immunoSEQ multiplex PCR; TCRdb lists only in-frame clones, some missing. The table lists 95,000 to 130,000 clones, 50% to 65% of them singletons. V was pared by 8 bases and J by 4 bases, with 7 bases of the junction left unmatched. The germline V gene has CDR1 MNHEY and CDR2 SMNVEV (reference sequence). The CDR3 totals 13 residues. The clonotype comes from a woman aged 40-49 years in good health and CMV-seropositive. Specimen: PBMCs. The chain has TRBV27 and TRBJ1-2; TRBD1 matches at 7 bases. The CDR3 protein is CASSSSGGYGYTF. The CDR3 DNA is TGTGCCAGCTCCTCTTCAGGGGGCTATGGCTACACCTTC.